This TCR beta chain was sequenced during a study of T cells after yellow fever vaccination. For the study at large: Some fractions had low cell numbers, and these were prepared with SMART-Seq v4 Ultra Low Input. Study-level findings and limits: Repertoires obtained by FACS sorting could include abundant clonotypes that entered as contaminants from the bulk population. Most primary-vaccination clones recurred post-booster (more than 95% CD4, roughly 90% CD8).

Details on this clonotype: Its cognate antigen is unknown.

They built TCR cDNA with 5'RACE template switching, a step that put in a universal primer site and UMIs. TCRdb re-called the 5' RACE reads through MiXCR, storing one row per CDR3 protein. This table has approximately 600,000 distinct CDR3 sequences, about 12% appearing once. Sequences were derived from PBMCs, sampled on the day of the yellow fever booster vaccination. The clonotype comes from a young man who received the YFV17D yellow fever vaccine.

CDR3 protein: CASSLERGIREQYF. The CDR3 nucleotides are TGCGCCAGCAGCTTGGAACGAGGGATCCGCGAGCAGTACTTC. The chain carries TRBV5-1 and TRBJ2-7, with D possibly being TRBD2 (5 bases). The CDR3 is made up of 14 amino acids. Trimming shortened V by 0 bases and J by 6 bases, and 13 bases separated the two germline ends. The germline V gene encodes CDR1 SGHRS and CDR2 YFSETQ.